The 16 T cell receptor beta chains listed next were all sequenced from one sample in a study of cytotoxic CD8 clonotypes in ibrutinib-treated CLL. Libraries were prepared by immunoSEQ multiplex PCR; TCRdb keeps only in-frame clonotypes and omits some of them. The table has 150,000 or so clones, around nine tenths seen once. The sample here was PBMCs, taken at disease progression, from a patient treated with ibrutinib. The receptors originated from a human donor with chronic lymphocytic leukemia.

The V gene is TRBV6-1, the J gene TRBJ2-7; 7 bases are a match to TRBD2. The J segment lost 6 bases and the V segment lost 4 bases, leaving 9 bases of the junction unmatched. The CDR3 is 14 residues long. The germline gives CDR1 MNHNS, CDR2 SASEGT. The CDR3 DNA follows: TGTGCCAGCAGTGCGCTAGCGGACCTACGCGAGCAGTACTTC. It yields the protein CASSALADLREQYF.

This chain joins TRBV6-1 and TRBJ1-2; D gene uncertain. The CDR3 is 14 amino acids. Germline V gene lookup returns CDR1 MNHNS and CDR2 SASEGT. V dropped 3 bases and J dropped 1 base, with 9 bases sitting between them. Here the CDR3 reads CASSDHNYNYGYTF. CDR3 DNA sequence: TGTGCCAGCAGTGATCACAACTATAACTATGGCTACACCTTC.

The rearrangement links TRBV4-2 to TRBJ1-2; unclear D gene. CDR3 length equals 18 residues. V gave up 0 bases and J gave up 1 base, with 18 bases separating them. Germline CDR1 is LGHNA and CDR2 is YNFKEQ. The chain's CDR3 is CASSQESRRYDYNYGYTF. The DNA for the CDR3 is TGTGCCAGCAGCCAAGAGAGTCGGAGATACGACTATAACTATGGCTACACCTTC.

The rearrangement joins TRBV30 to TRBJ1-3, with 7 bases lining up with TRBD1. Germline lookup yields CDR1 GTSNPN and CDR2 SVGIG (reference sequence). This CDR3 has 14 amino acids. After removal of 6 bases from V and 0 bases from J, the junction contained 5 bases not matched to a gene. The DNA for the CDR3 is TGTGCCTGCAAGACAGGGAACTCTGGAAACACCATATATTTT. Translating it yields CACKTGNSGNTIYF.

The chain couples TRBV7-6 to TRBJ2-2; TRBD2 might be the D (6 bases). CDR3 length: 14 residues. CDR1 is SGHVS and CDR2 is FNYEAQ in the germline V gene. Trimming left V 4 bases short and J 6 bases short, with 12 bases between. The CDR3 loop reads CASSSTRAAGELFF. CDR3 nucleotide sequence: TGTGCCAGCAGCTCGACTAGGGCGGCCGGGGAGCTGTTTTTT. Supplemented by reference TRBV7-6 and TRBJ2-2, the full variable domain reads GAGVSQSPRYKVTKRGQDVALRCDPISGHVSLYWYRQALGQGPEFLTYFNYEAQQDKSGLPNDRFSAERPEGSISTLTIQRTEQRDSAMYRCASSSTRAAGELFFGEGSRLTVL.

The rearrangement links TRBV7-2 to TRBJ1-4; the match to TRBD1 covers 9 bases. After removal of 1 base from V and 7 bases from J, the junction contained 1 base not matched to a gene. The CDR3 loop spans 14 amino acids. From germline, CDR1 is SGHTA and CDR2 FQGNSA. For the CDR3, the DNA is TGTGCCAGCAGCTTAGGGACAGGGGTTGAAAAACTGTTTTTT. It codes for CASSLGTGVEKLFF.

V gene TRBV6-7 combines with J gene TRBJ2-7; a possible D gene is TRBD2 (5 bases). TRBV6-7 belongs to the ORF category, with a function that is uncertain. Trimming left V 5 bases short and J 1 base short, with 24 bases between. This CDR3 has 18 amino acids. The CDR3 region is CASSPANVTRIGSYEQYF. The CDR3 nucleotides are TGTGCCAGCAGTCCTGCGAACGTCACTAGAATCGGATCCTACGAGCAGTACTTC.

The chain links TRBV28 to TRBJ1-5; perhaps TRBD1 as D (5 bases). CDR3 length equals 12 residues. The germline gives CDR1 MDHEN, CDR2 SYDVKM. Trimming removed 8 bases from V and 3 bases from J, with 8 bases in between. The DNA of the CDR3 is TGTGCCAGCCACGGGGCCAATCAGCCCCAGCATTTT. Its protein is CASHGANQPQHF.

This chain connects TRBV5-1 to TRBJ1-2, with 8 nucleotides matching TRBD1. The CDR3 length is 15 residues. Germline V gene sequence: CDR1 SGHRS, CDR2 YFSETQ. Unmatched junction bases numbered 5, after V lost 0 bases and J lost 4 bases. The CDR3 here is CASSLDRGDFYGYTF. Written as DNA, the CDR3 is TGCGCCAGCAGCTTGGACAGGGGGGACTTCTATGGCTACACCTTC.

The chain combines TRBV6-6 with TRBJ1-2; 7 nucleotides agree with TRBD1. V dropped 2 bases and J dropped 5; count of bases not matched to a gene: 8. This CDR3 region has 15 residues. Germline CDR1 is MNHNY and CDR2 is SVGAGI (reference sequence). This chain's CDR3 is CASSYGQGVNYGYTF. The CDR3 DNA reads TGTGCCAGCAGTTACGGGCAGGGGGTTAATTATGGCTACACCTTC.

The chain has TRBV9 and TRBJ2-7; 7 bases are a match to TRBD1. With 0 bases clipped from V and 1 base from J, the junction kept 7 bases outside the gene matches. The CDR3 spans 16 residues. From germline, CDR1 is SGDLS and CDR2 YYNGEE. The DNA of the CDR3 is TGTGCCAGCAGCGTAGCCGGACAGGCTCGTTCCTACGAGCAGTACTTC. It is translated as CASSVAGQARSYEQYF.

V usage is TRBV27 and J usage is TRBJ2-7; D uncertain. The CDR3 sequence is 11 residues long. V lost 4 bases, J lost 3 bases, and 4 bases lay in between. CDR1 is MNHEY, CDR2 SMNVEV, per germline (reference sequence). CDR3 DNA: TGTGCCAGCAGTTCATACTACGAGCAGTACTTC. Encoded protein: CASSSYYEQYF.

The rearrangement links TRBV12-5 to TRBJ2-1, with D hard to call. The V gene's germline CDR1 is LGHNT and CDR2 FRNRAP. The V and J ends lost 6 bases and 7 bases respectively, with 16 bases between them. The CDR3 runs 14 residues. As DNA, the CDR3 is TGTGCTAGTGGCAACCACCCCTATGAGAATGAGCAGTTCTTC. It encodes CASGNHPYENEQFF.

The chain has TRBV6-6 and TRBJ2-1, with 9 bases identical to TRBD2. The CDR3 loop spans 15 amino acids. Germline V CDR1 and CDR2: MNHNY, SVGAGI (reference sequence). With 6 bases clipped from V and 4 bases from J, the junction kept 7 bases outside the gene matches. The CDR3 loop is CASSGSSGGYNEQFF. Written as DNA, the CDR3 is TGTGCCAGCAGCGGGAGTAGCGGGGGTTACAATGAGCAGTTCTTC.

This sequence joins TRBV12-5 and TRBJ2-7, with a weak D call TRBD1 (5 bases). V lost 1 base and J 5 bases, leaving 12 bases between the germline ends. CDR3 length: 14 residues. Germline-derived CDR1 and CDR2 are LGHNT and FRNRAP. DNA for the CDR3: TGTGCTAGTGGTTTGGGGTGGGGCCGGGACGAGCAGTACTTC. This codes for CASGLGWGRDEQYF.

The chain is built from TRBV7-8 and TRBJ2-3; 12 bases are a match to TRBD2. With V trimmed by 4 bases and J by 4 bases, 12 bases remained unmatched. From germline, CDR1 is SGHVS and CDR2 FQNEAQ. There are 18 residues in the CDR3. CDR3 nucleotides: TGTGCCAGCAGCTCGCTAGCGGGAGGGCCGGGGTGGGCAGATACGCAGTATTTT. This sequence encodes CASSSLAGGPGWADTQYF.